These 20 T cell receptor beta chains were all obtained from the same sample, sequenced in a study of blood T cell repertoires in COVID-19. TCRdb's table, derived via immunoSEQ multiplex PCR, lists solely in-frame clones and lacks some. The sample records 70,000 to 85,000 clones, over 70% being singletons. The sample consisted of peripheral blood. The receptor source for this set is a man older than 75 with active or convalescent COVID-19.

The chain combines TRBV19 with TRBJ2-2, with D uncertain. Deletions cut 7 bases from V and 8 bases from J, with 8 bases between. Germline V gene sequence: CDR1 LNHDA, CDR2 SQIVND (reference sequence). This CDR3 is 11 amino acids long. This CDR3 reads CASKASGELFF. For the CDR3, the DNA is TGTGCCAGTAAAGCATCTGGGGAGCTGTTTTTT.

The chain is built from TRBV30 and TRBJ1-5; TRBD1 matches at 7 bases. Trimming took 3 bases from V and 4 from J; bases not matched to a gene: 6. This CDR3 is built from 14 residues. The germline V gene has CDR1 GTSNPN and CDR2 SVGIG (reference sequence). The CDR3 region has the DNA TGTGCCTGGAGCACCGGGACAGTGAATCAGCCCCAGCATTTT. Amino acids: CAWSTGTVNQPQHF. The full variable domain, its missing parts supplied by reference TRBV30 and TRBJ1-5, is SQTIHQWPATLVQPVGSPLSLECTVEGTSNPNLYWYRQAAGRGLQLLFYSVGIGQISSEVPQNLSASRPQDRQFILSSKKLLLSDSGFYLCAWSTGTVNQPQHFGDGTRLSIL.

V usage is TRBV2 and J usage is TRBJ1-2; D is undetermined. The CDR3 has 13 residues. V lost 3 bases and J lost 3, with 8 bases in between. Germline V gives CDR1 SNHLY, CDR2 FYNNEI. This CDR3 is CASSENSYYGYTF. The DNA for the CDR3 is TGTGCCAGCAGTGAGAATAGTTACTATGGCTACACCTTC.

The V call is TRBV4-2, the J call TRBJ2-7; no firm D call. V was cut by 0 bases and J by 0 bases, with 15 bases left in between. The germline CDR1 and CDR2 sequences are LGHNA and YNFKEQ. CDR3 length: 17 amino acids. The CDR3 spells CASSQDSEAAPSYEQYF. Written as DNA, the CDR3 is TGTGCCAGCAGCCAAGATAGTGAAGCCGCCCCCTCCTACGAGCAGTACTTC.

The chain employs TRBV5-1 and TRBJ2-7, with TRBD1 as a possible D gene (6 bases). With 3 bases removed from V and 2 bases from J, the gap between germline ends came to 9 bases. The CDR3 loop spans 13 amino acids. Germline V lookup: CDR1 SGHRS, CDR2 YFSETQ. CDR3 loop: CASSWAGAYEQYF. In DNA, the CDR3 is TGCGCCAGCAGCTGGGCAGGGGCCTACGAGCAGTACTTC.

The V and J genes are TRBV11-2 and TRBJ2-5, with D possibly matching TRBD1 (7 bases). Germline lookup yields CDR1 SGHAT and CDR2 FQNNGV. There are 18 residues in the CDR3. Trimming pared 5 bases from V and 1 base from J, leaving 23 bases between. The CDR3 loop is CASSLTPGGRDFQETQYF. The CDR3 DNA reads TGTGCCAGCAGCCTTACCCCAGGGGGACGGGACTTCCAAGAGACCCAGTACTTC. The complete variable domain, with remaining parts taken from reference TRBV11-2 and TRBJ2-5, reads EAGVAQSPRYKIIEKRQSVAFWCNPISGHATLYWYQQILGQGPKLLIQFQNNGVVDDSQLPKDRFSAERLKGVDSTLKIQPAKLEDSAVYLCASSLTPGGRDFQETQYFGPGTRLLVL.

This sequence joins TRBV7-3 and TRBJ2-1; 7 bases fit TRBD2. Per germline, CDR1 SGHTA and CDR2 FQGTGA. Trimming took 1 base from V and 8 from J; bases not matched to a gene: 5. There are 14 residues in the CDR3. Here the CDR3 reads CASSLNPREDEQFF. CDR3 nucleotide sequence: TGTGCCAGCAGCTTAAATCCCCGGGAGGATGAGCAGTTCTTC.

The CDR3 nucleotides are TGTGCCAGCAGCTTAGGGCAGAATGAAAAACTGTTTTTT. Protein sequence: CASSLGQNEKLFF. The rearrangement uses TRBV11-1 and TRBJ1-4; no reliable D call. The CDR3 is 13 residues long. Germline V gene sequence: CDR1 SGHAT, CDR2 FQDESV (reference sequence). The V end lost 1 base, the J end lost 5 bases, and 5 bases lay between the germline ends.

The chain joins TRBV4-1 to TRBJ1-5; D gene ambiguous. CDR1 MGHRA and CDR2 YSYEKL come from the germline V gene. V shed 0 bases and J shed 8 bases, with 8 bases lying between them. The length of the CDR3 is 13 residues. CDR3 DNA sequence: TGCGCCAGCAGCCAAGAAACGGGAGAGCCCCAGCATTTT. This gives the protein CASSQETGEPQHF.

The V gene is TRBV3-1 (or the pseudogene TRBV3-2), the J gene TRBJ1-2, with D unclear. Germline lookup yields CDR1 LGHDT and CDR2 YNNKEL (reference sequence). The CDR3 consists of 16 residues. V was trimmed by 1 base and J by 8 bases, leaving 20 bases between them. CDR3 sequence reads: CASSQVGISTAGGYTF. The CDR3 DNA is TGTGCCAGCAGCCAAGTGGGAATTTCTACTGCGGGGGGCTACACCTTC.

This chain joins TRBV7-9 and TRBJ2-7, with unresolved D. The CDR3 loop spans 15 amino acids. The V and J ends lost 2 bases and 2 bases respectively, with 13 bases between them. Germline V CDR1 and CDR2: SEHNR, FQNEAQ (reference sequence). The CDR3 DNA is TGTGCCAGCAGCTTATCGAGCGCCGGTGCCTACGAGCAGTACTTC. It translates to CASSLSSAGAYEQYF.

The J gene is TRBJ2-1, the V gene TRBV7-9; 9 nucleotides line up with TRBD2. CDR1 and CDR2 (germline): SEHNR, FQNEAQ (reference sequence). CDR3 length: 15 residues. V lost 2 bases and J lost 6; bases outside the gene matches: 5. The CDR3 sequence is CASSLSAGGLNEQFF. CDR3 sequence (DNA): TGTGCCAGCAGCTTAAGTGCGGGAGGGCTCAATGAGCAGTTCTTC. Complete variable domain (other parts from reference TRBV7-9 and TRBJ2-1): DTGVSQNPRHKITKRGQNVTFRCDPISEHNRLYWYRQTLGQGPEFLTYFQNEAQLEKSRLLSDRFSAERPKGSFSTLEIQRTEQGDSAMYLCASSLSAGGLNEQFFGPGTRLTVL.

The rearrangement joins TRBV19 to TRBJ2-2; maybe TRBD2 (6 bases). The germline V gene encodes CDR1 LNHDA and CDR2 SQIVND (reference sequence). The CDR3 length is 15 residues. Trimming removed 5 bases from V and 3 bases from J, with 13 bases in between. CDR3 nucleotides: TGTGCCAGTAGTCCCGCCGGGGGTGACACCGGGGAGCTGTTTTTT. It is translated as CASSPAGGDTGELFF.

The CDR3, as DNA: TGTGCCAGCAGCCACCAACGACTAGCGGGAGGACGCACAGATACGCAGTATTTT. It yields the protein CASSHQRLAGGRTDTQYF. The genes are TRBV3-1 (or the pseudogene TRBV3-2) and TRBJ2-3; 13 bases map to TRBD2. Losses at the gene ends were 3 bases for V and 1 base for J; bases not matched to a gene: 7. The CDR3 runs 18 residues. Germline CDR1 LGHDT, CDR2 YNNKEL (reference sequence).

V is TRBV5-1 and J is TRBJ2-7; 12 bases line up with TRBD2. The V and J ends lost 0 bases and 3 bases, in that order; junction bases with no gene match: 1. The CDR3 has 15 residues. Per germline, CDR1 SGHRS and CDR2 YFSETQ. The CDR3 nucleotides are TGCGCCAGCAGCTTGGGACTAGCGGGAGTCTACGAGCAGTACTTC. It codes for CASSLGLAGVYEQYF.

The rearrangement links TRBV3-1 (or the pseudogene TRBV3-2) to TRBJ2-2, with D unclear. CDR1 is LGHDT, CDR2 YNNKEL, per germline (reference sequence). The CDR3 extends over 16 amino acids. Between the trimmed V and J ends, which lost 0 bases and 4 bases, there was a span of 12 bases. The CDR3 region has the DNA TGTGCCAGCAGCCAAGACCCAAGATCGAGCACCGGGGAGCTGTTTTTT. This gives the protein CASSQDPRSSTGELFF.

The chain employs TRBV7-2 and TRBJ1-5; tentative D call: TRBD1 (6 bases). This CDR3 contains 15 residues. V gave up 4 bases and J gave up 5 bases, with 15 bases separating them. Germline CDR1 is SGHTA and CDR2 is FQGNSA. The CDR3 nucleotides read TGTGCCAGCAGCTCTTGGACAGCTAAAGATCAGCCCCAGCATTTT. Translating gives CASSSWTAKDQPQHF. The full variable domain, its missing parts supplied by reference TRBV7-2 and TRBJ1-5, is GAGVSQSPSNKVTEKGKDVELRCDPISGHTALYWYRQSLGQGLEFLIYFQGNSAPDKSGLPSDRFSAERTGGSVSTLTIQRTQQEDSAVYLCASSSWTAKDQPQHFGDGTRLSIL.

V and J are TRBV2 and TRBJ1-5, with 10 positions matching TRBD1. With V trimmed by 6 bases and J by 4 bases, 6 bases remained unmatched. The germline V gene has CDR1 SNHLY and CDR2 FYNNEI. The CDR3 covers 15 residues. This CDR3 is CASSGDRGGNQPQHF. CDR3 bases: TGTGCCAGCAGCGGGGACAGGGGAGGAAATCAGCCCCAGCATTTT.

This chain connects TRBV7-9 to TRBJ1-4; D uncertain. In germline, CDR1 is SEHNR, CDR2 FQNEAQ (reference sequence). The CDR3 has 14 residues. Trimming took off 1 base at V and 4 bases at J, with 7 bases between the two ends. Here the CDR3 reads CASSLGTDNEKLFF. The CDR3 region has the DNA TGTGCCAGCAGCTTAGGAACAGATAATGAAAAACTGTTTTTT. Using reference TRBV7-9 and TRBJ1-4 for the parts outside the CDR3, the full variable domain is DTGVSQNPRHKITKRGQNVTFRCDPISEHNRLYWYRQTLGQGPEFLTYFQNEAQLEKSRLLSDRFSAERPKGSFSTLEIQRTEQGDSAMYLCASSLGTDNEKLFFGSGTQLSVL.

The rearrangement joins TRBV30 to TRBJ1-2, with a tentative D call TRBD1 (6 bases). The germline CDR1 and CDR2 sequences are GTSNPN and SVGIG (reference sequence). Trimming removed 5 bases at V and 4 bases at J, with 14 bases between. The CDR3 has 13 amino acids. The CDR3 DNA sequence: TGTGCCTGGCGACCCGGGACACTCTATGGCTACACCTTC. As protein: CAWRPGTLYGYTF.